Following are 29 T cell receptor beta chains from one sample sequenced in a study of T cell responses to AZD1222 COVID-19 vaccine. The data were produced by immunoSEQ multiplex PCR, yet TCRdb's version contains in-frame clones alone and is incomplete. The data hold about 180,000 clones, with almost 90% observed a single time. This specimen was peripheral blood, taken 28 days after the second AZD1222 dose. The source of these receptors is an adult who received the AZD1222 COVID-19 vaccine.

This chain uses TRBV28 with TRBJ1-2; 8 nucleotides align to TRBD1. The CDR3 extends over 14 amino acids. Per germline, CDR1 MDHEN and CDR2 SYDVKM. V lost 6 bases, J lost 4 bases, and 7 bases stayed unmatched. The chain's CDR3 is CASRSGQGTYGYTF. DNA for the CDR3: TGTGCCAGCAGATCAGGACAGGGAACCTATGGCTACACCTTC.

The chain carries TRBV15 and TRBJ2-6, with 9 bases that match TRBD1. Germline CDR1 is LNHNV and CDR2 is YYDKDF (reference sequence). The CDR3 runs to 17 residues. V shed 4 bases, J shed 1 base, and the junction held 5 bases outside the gene matches. CDR3 in amino acids: CATSIGTGRSGANVLTF. In DNA, the CDR3 is TGTGCCACCAGCATAGGGACAGGGAGGTCTGGGGCCAACGTCCTGACTTTC.

The chain is built from TRBV6-6 and TRBJ2-7; TRBD1 or TRBD2 may be the D gene (5 bases each). CDR1 MNHNY and CDR2 SVGAGI come from the germline V gene (reference sequence). V lost 11 bases to trimming and J lost 0 bases, with 17 bases between them. The CDR3 contains 14 residues. In nucleotides, the CDR3 is TGTGCCGCCGAAGACAGCGGCCCCTCCTACGAGCAGTACTTC. Translation: CAAEDSGPSYEQYF.

CDR3 sequence reads: CASEGLNYEQYF. The CDR3 coding sequence is TGTGCCAGCGAAGGACTCAACTACGAGCAGTACTTC. The V gene is TRBV28, the J gene TRBJ2-7; a possible D gene is TRBD2 (5 bases). The germline gives CDR1 MDHEN, CDR2 SYDVKM. V was pared by 8 bases and J by 3 bases, with 11 bases between. The CDR3 spans 12 residues.

V is TRBV7-2 and J is TRBJ2-5, with a possible D match to TRBD2 (6 bases). CDR1 is SGHTA, CDR2 FQGNSA, per germline. The CDR3 contains 15 residues. V shed 4 bases and J shed 1 base, with 13 bases lying between them. The CDR3, as DNA: TGTGCCAGCAGCTCTGGGGGGACGCCCCAAGAGACCCAGTACTTC. This sequence encodes CASSSGGTPQETQYF.

As concerns this clone: The germline gene is not matched at one end of the junction; a read error may be the cause. The gene calls are TRBV7-7 and TRBJ1-3; D may be TRBD1 (5 bases). This CDR3 is built from 15 residues. CDR1 is SSHAT and CDR2 is FNYEAQ in the germline V gene (reference sequence). CDR3 amino acids: CASSPGLSLGNTIYF. The DNA of the CDR3 is TGTGCTAGCAGCCCGGGACTTTCTCTGGGAAACACCATATATTTT.

This clone turned up a few times. The V call is TRBV6-5, the J call TRBJ2-7, with a possible D match to TRBD1 (6 bases). The V end was cut by 6 bases, the J end by 6 bases, with 18 bases between. The CDR3 totals 14 residues. Germline V gene sequence: CDR1 MNHEY, CDR2 SVGAGI. CDR3 sequence reads: CASSLKSGVAEQYF. The CDR3 region has the DNA TGTGCCAGCAGCCTAAAGTCAGGGGTCGCCGAGCAGTACTTC.

V is TRBV5-1 and J is TRBJ1-5; 7 bases fit TRBD1. CDR1 is SGHRS, CDR2 YFSETQ, per germline. Trimming took 4 bases from V and 6 from J; bases not matched to a gene: 7. The CDR3 covers 14 residues. The chain's CDR3 is CASSPQGGGQPQHF. The CDR3 bases are TGCGCCAGCAGCCCCCAGGGGGGCGGTCAGCCCCAGCATTTT.

The chain links TRBV10-3 to TRBJ2-2; 10 nucleotides match TRBD2. Per the germline V gene, CDR1 is ENHRY and CDR2 is SYGVKD. V trimming: 6 bases; J trimming: 7 bases; junction bases outside the gene matches: 11. The CDR3 runs to 16 residues. CDR3 in DNA: TGTGCCATCAGGAATCTAGCGGGGGTGTTGGGCGGGGAGCTGTTTTTT. Protein sequence: CAIRNLAGVLGGELFF.

This clone was picked up a small number of times. This sequence joins TRBV5-6 and TRBJ1-6; D is uncertain. Deletions cut 3 bases from V and 2 bases from J, with 9 bases between. Germline assignment: CDR1 SGHDT and CDR2 YYEEEE. The CDR3 consists of 15 residues. CDR3 protein: CASSSGRTYNSPLHF. In nucleotides, the CDR3 is TGTGCCAGCAGCTCCGGACGGACCTATAATTCACCCCTCCACTTT.

The rearrangement joins TRBV30 to TRBJ1-2, with D uncertain. The germline gives CDR1 GTSNPN, CDR2 SVGIG (reference sequence). CDR3 length: 13 amino acids. Trimming took 1 base from V and 4 from J, leaving 10 bases between them. The CDR3 nucleotides read TGTGCCTGGAGTGAAGAGAGCAGCTATGGCTACACCTTC. Amino acid sequence: CAWSEESSYGYTF.

This chain uses TRBV5-4 with TRBJ1-3; maybe TRBD1 (6 bases). Germline-derived CDR1 and CDR2 are SGHNT and YYREEE (reference sequence). The V and J ends lost 4 bases and 0 bases respectively, with 11 bases between them. The CDR3 loop spans 15 amino acids. CDR3 in amino acids: CASSRGERSGNTIYF. Here the CDR3 DNA reads TGTGCCAGCAGCAGGGGGGAACGCTCTGGAAACACCATATATTTT.

This clone was observed a single time. V and J are TRBV7-9 and TRBJ1-1; D not certain. CDR1 and CDR2 from the germline V gene are SEHNR and FQNEAQ (reference sequence). This CDR3 comprises 13 residues. Trimming cost V 0 bases and J 1 base, with 3 bases left between them. The CDR3 bases are TGTGCCAGCAGCTTAGCAGCGAACACTGAAGCTTTCTTT. As protein: CASSLAANTEAFF.

This clone was counted a few times. This chain connects TRBV30 to TRBJ1-3; D uncertain. Germline CDR1 and CDR2: GTSNPN and SVGIG (reference sequence). This CDR3 region has 13 residues. V lost 2 bases to trimming and J lost 1 base, with 6 bases between them. CDR3 sequence (DNA): TGTGCCTGGAGTTCACTATCTGGAAACACCATATATTTT. Protein sequence: CAWSSLSGNTIYF.

The chain employs TRBV4-2 and TRBJ1-4; D remains ambiguous. The V end lost 0 bases, the J end lost 7 bases, and 6 bases lay between the germline ends. The V gene's germline CDR1 is LGHNA and CDR2 YNFKEQ. This CDR3 region has 13 residues. CDR3 nucleotide sequence: TGTGCCAGCAGCCAAGATGCGGGTGAAAAACTGTTTTTT. Residues: CASSQDAGEKLFF.

The chain carries TRBV7-3 and TRBJ2-5; the D is unclear. The V end lost 5 bases, the J end lost 4 bases, and 5 bases lay between the germline ends. CDR1 is SGHTA, CDR2 FQGTGA, per germline. CDR3 length: 11 amino acids. CDR3 residues: CASSDGETQYF. The CDR3 coding sequence is TGTGCCAGCAGCGACGGAGAGACCCAGTACTTC.

The chain is built from TRBV6-1 and TRBJ1-3; no definite D call. Trimming removed 2 bases from V and 8 bases from J, with 10 bases in between. The CDR3 contains 13 residues. From germline, CDR1 is MNHNS and CDR2 SASEGT. The CDR3 loop is CASSESSIDTIYF. The DNA for the CDR3 is TGTGCCAGCAGTGAATCCTCGATTGACACCATATATTTT.

This chain connects TRBV6-2 or TRBV6-3 to TRBJ2-3; D call uncertain. Germline loops: CDR1 MNHEY, CDR2 SVGEGT. The CDR3 has 14 residues. V was trimmed by 5 bases and J by 4 bases, leaving 13 bases between them. As DNA, the CDR3 is TGTGCCAGCAGTCTTTTTGGGGTGGCAGATACGCAGTATTTT. It specifies CASSLFGVADTQYF.

The chain employs TRBV5-1 and TRBJ2-7, with 12 bases aligning to TRBD2. The CDR3 is 16 residues long. V was pared by 0 bases and J by 1 base, with 2 bases of the junction left unmatched. The germline CDR1 and CDR2 sequences are SGHRS and YFSETQ. CDR3 DNA sequence: TGCGCCAGCAGCTTGGGAGGGACTAGCGGGTCCTACGAGCAGTACTTC. Translated, it gives CASSLGGTSGSYEQYF.

This chain uses TRBV5-1 with TRBJ1-4; TRBD1 aligns across 10 bases. Germline V gives CDR1 SGHRS, CDR2 YFSETQ. V trimming: 4 bases; J trimming: 8 bases; junction bases outside the gene matches: 11. The CDR3 sequence is 16 residues long. CDR3 residues: CASSRDRGLRGEKLFF. The CDR3 DNA reads TGCGCCAGCAGCCGGGACAGGGGCCTCCGGGGAGAAAAACTGTTTTTT.

V usage is TRBV4-3 and J usage is TRBJ1-6, with D unresolved. The CDR3 is 15 amino acids. V gave up 1 base and J gave up 7 bases, with 11 bases separating them. The germline CDR1 and CDR2 sequences are LGHNA and YSLEER. CDR3 in amino acids: CASSQGRGVNSPLHF. The CDR3 bases are TGCGCCAGCAGCCAAGGGCGGGGTGTGAATTCACCCCTCCACTTT.

The chain couples TRBV29-1 to TRBJ2-1; 9 bases are a match to TRBD2. The germline CDR1 and CDR2 sequences are SQVTM and ANQGSEA. The CDR3 is made up of 15 amino acids. With V trimmed by 6 bases and J by 5 bases, 11 bases remained unmatched. CDR3 DNA sequence: TGCAGCGTCCTGAGAACAGCGGGGGGAAACAATGAGCAGTTCTTC. Protein product: CSVLRTAGGNNEQFF.

J is TRBJ1-2 and V is TRBV23-1, with a weak D call TRBD1 (5 bases). TRBV23-1 is known as an ORF, though its function is uncertain. With 1 base removed from V and 0 bases from J, the gap between germline ends came to 18 bases. CDR3 size: 18 residues. The CDR3 bases are TGCGCCAGCAGTCAATACCGTGTGGGGACTCTCGCTAACTATGGCTACACCTTC. Protein: CASSQYRVGTLANYGYTF.

The rearrangement uses TRBV15 and TRBJ2-7, with 9 nucleotides matching TRBD1. V dropped 1 base and J dropped 4; count of bases not matched to a gene: 2. CDR3 size: 14 residues. CDR1 is LNHNV and CDR2 is YYDKDF in the germline V gene (reference sequence). CDR3 DNA sequence: TGTGCCACCAGCAGAGGAGACAGGGGGTACGAGCAGTACTTC. Translating it yields CATSRGDRGYEQYF.

The J gene is TRBJ1-1, the V gene TRBV5-4; D is unclear. The CDR3 runs to 12 residues. Trimming took 0 bases from V and 5 from J, leaving 5 bases between them. CDR1 and CDR2 (germline): SGHNT, YYREEE (reference sequence). CDR3 sequence (DNA): TGTGCCAGCAGCTTGGATGAGACTGAAGCTTTCTTT. Protein sequence: CASSLDETEAFF.

The genes are TRBV28 and TRBJ1-1; no definite D call. CDR3 length: 10 amino acids. Germline values: CDR1 MDHEN, CDR2 SYDVKM. Trimming cost V 5 bases and J 10 bases, with 8 bases left between them. CDR3 nucleotide sequence: TGTGCCAGCAGTGAGTCCCGAGCTTTCTTT. It encodes CASSESRAFF.

The chain is built from TRBV21-1 and TRBJ2-3. TRBV21-1 is flagged as a pseudogene. The CDR3 length is 11 residues. The CDR3 here is CASSGGDTQYF. For the CDR3, the DNA is TGTGCCAGCAGCGGGGGAGATACGCAGTATTTT.

This chain connects TRBV5-1 to TRBJ1-6; D is unclear. Trimming pared 0 bases from V and 0 bases from J, leaving 13 bases between. The CDR3 spans 18 residues. CDR1 is SGHRS, CDR2 YFSETQ, per germline. The CDR3 sequence: CASSLVGSDSSYNSPLHF. The DNA of the CDR3 is TGCGCCAGCAGCTTGGTTGGTTCGGATAGCTCCTATAATTCACCCCTCCACTTT.

The CDR3 sequence is CASSLRLAGVYTGELFF. The CDR3 DNA follows: TGTGCCAGCAGCTTACGACTAGCGGGGGTTTACACCGGGGAGCTGTTTTTT. The chain is built from TRBV7-2 and TRBJ2-2; 12 bases agree with TRBD2. The germline V gene has CDR1 SGHTA and CDR2 FQGNSA. The V and J ends lost 2 bases and 3 bases, in that order; junction bases with no gene match: 4. The CDR3 covers 17 residues.